This T cell receptor (beta chain) was sequenced for a study of graft-versus-host responses after intestinal transplantation. As for the study in general: Multivisceral, liver-intestinal, or isolated intestinal grafts were transplanted into recipients. The recipients all started with anti-thymocyte globulin induction and then took tacrolimus and steroids for about three years. Study-wide results and limits: The presence of high graft-versus-host to host-versus-graft clonal ratios in allografts characterized patients with graft-donor T cell macrochimerism. GvH clones were found in recipient marrow; some appeared first in ileum or blood.

Once graft tissue had been processed, intraepithelial and lamina propria lymphocytes were released. Trimming removed 3 bases at V and 4 bases at J, with 16 bases between. This CDR3 comprises 17 residues. Note on this clone: Its antigen is unidentified.

Using immunoSEQ multiplex PCR, the repertoire was profiled, and TCRdb retains in-frame clones only, with some absent. The sample lists about 6,000 clones; about 75% were seen once. The TCR originated in a human patient who received an intestinal transplant, so some T cells may come from the graft donor. The chain is built from TRBV23-1 and TRBJ1-6; TRBD1 is a possible D gene (6 bases). TRBV23-1 falls under the ORF class, with uncertain function. The sequences come from ileum tissue, collected around 230 days after intestinal transplant. The CDR3 DNA reads TGCGCCAGCAGTCAGCCCCGGTTTGACAGGTATAATTCACCCCTCCACTTT. It specifies CASSQPRFDRYNSPLHF.